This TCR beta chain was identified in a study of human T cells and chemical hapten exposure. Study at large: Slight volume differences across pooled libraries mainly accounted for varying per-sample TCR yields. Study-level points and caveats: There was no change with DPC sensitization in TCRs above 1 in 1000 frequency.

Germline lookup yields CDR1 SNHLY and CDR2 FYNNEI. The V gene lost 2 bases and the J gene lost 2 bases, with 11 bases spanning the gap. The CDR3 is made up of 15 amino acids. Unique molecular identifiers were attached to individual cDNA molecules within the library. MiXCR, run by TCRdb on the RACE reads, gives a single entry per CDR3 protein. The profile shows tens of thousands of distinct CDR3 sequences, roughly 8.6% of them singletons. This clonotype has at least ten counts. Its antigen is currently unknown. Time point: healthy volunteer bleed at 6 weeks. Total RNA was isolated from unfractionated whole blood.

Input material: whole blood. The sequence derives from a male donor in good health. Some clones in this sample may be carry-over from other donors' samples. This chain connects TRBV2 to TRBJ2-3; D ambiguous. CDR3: CASSESFKPTDTQYF. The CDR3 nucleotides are TGTGCCAGCAGTGAATCGTTTAAACCCACAGATACGCAGTATTTT. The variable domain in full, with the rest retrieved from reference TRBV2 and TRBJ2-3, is EPEVTQTPSHQVTQMGQEVILRCVPISNHLYFYWYRQILGQKVEFLVSFYNNEISEKSEIFDDQFSVERPDGSNFTLKIRSTKLEDSAMYFCASSESFKPTDTQYFGPGTRLTVL.